The 13 T cell receptor beta chains below all came from one sample that was sequenced in a study of blood T cell repertoires in COVID-19. Method: immunoSEQ multiplex PCR; TCRdb's copy keeps in-frame clones and lacks some. This table holds almost 200,000 clones, approximately 88% found once. Sequenced sample: PBMCs or T cells enriched from blood (not recorded which). Receptors originate from a woman under 30 who had recovered from COVID-19.

The rearrangement uses TRBV7-2 and TRBJ2-7; possibly TRBD1 for D (6 bases). Germline loops: CDR1 SGHTA, CDR2 FQGNSA. The CDR3 extends over 13 amino acids. V was trimmed by 5 bases and J by 4 bases, leaving 12 bases between them. The CDR3: CASSHSTGYEQYF. The CDR3 region has the DNA TGTGCCAGCAGCCACAGTACAGGGTACGAGCAGTACTTC.

This clone was picked up a small number of times. V gene TRBV5-6 combines with J gene TRBJ1-2, with 7 bases lining up with TRBD1. After removal of 4 bases from V and 6 bases from J, the junction contained 9 bases not matched to a gene. CDR1 and CDR2 (germline): SGHDT, YYEEEE. The CDR3 extends over 14 amino acids. The CDR3 DNA reads TGTGCCAGCAGCGTAACTGACAGGGCCAATGGCTACACCTTC. Translating it yields CASSVTDRANGYTF.

This chain links TRBV9 with TRBJ2-4; 8 nucleotides match TRBD2. The germline gives CDR1 SGDLS, CDR2 YYNGEE. Losses at the gene ends were 0 bases for V and 8 bases for J; bases not matched to a gene: 7. The CDR3 runs 15 residues. CDR3 coding DNA: TGTGCCAGCAGCGTAGGTTTTGGTAGCGGGGACATTCAGTACTTC. It encodes CASSVGFGSGDIQYF.

This chain links TRBV4-2 with TRBJ2-5; D is uncertain. Germline V gene sequence: CDR1 LGHNA, CDR2 YNFKEQ. This CDR3 contains 14 residues. The V end was cut by 0 bases, the J end by 5 bases, with 10 bases between. The CDR3 nucleotides read TGTGCCAGCAGCCAAGATAACATAATGGAGACCCAGTACTTC. Translated: CASSQDNIMETQYF.

This clone has more than one count but fewer than ten. This sequence joins TRBV5-1 and TRBJ1-4; a weak D match, TRBD1 (5 bases). The V end was cut by 0 bases, the J end by 4 bases, with 28 bases between. Germline CDR1 reads SGHRS; CDR2 reads YFSETQ. This CDR3 has 21 residues. CDR3 nucleotide sequence: TGCGCCAGCAGCTTGGGGATTTTAGCGGGCCTCACAACCAGGGTTAATGAAAAACTGTTTTTT. Its translation is CASSLGILAGLTTRVNEKLFF.

The gene calls are TRBV5-1 and TRBJ2-1, with 9 bases aligning to TRBD1. CDR3 size: 15 residues. V trimming: 7 bases; J trimming: 4 bases; junction bases outside the gene matches: 9. The germline CDR1 and CDR2 sequences are SGHRS and YFSETQ. In DNA, the CDR3 is TGCGCCAGCGATACCGGGACAGGGTCTTACAATGAGCAGTTCTTC. It translates to CASDTGTGSYNEQFF. The full variable domain, its missing parts supplied by reference TRBV5-1 and TRBJ2-1, is KAGVTQTPRYLIKTRGQQVTLSCSPISGHRSVSWYQQTPGQGLQFLFEYFSETQRNKGNFPGRFSGRQFSNSRSEMNVSTLELGDSALYLCASDTGTGSYNEQFFGPGTRLTVL.

This clone was recorded once. V gene TRBV6-6 combines with J gene TRBJ2-2, with D possibly being TRBD2 (6 bases). The germline V and J ends were trimmed by 5 bases and 6 bases, with 19 bases remaining between them. The V gene's germline CDR1 is MNHNY and CDR2 SVGAGI (reference sequence). This CDR3 region has 16 residues. The CDR3 DNA sequence: TGTGCCAGCAGTACTCCGGGAGCCCGGGGTTCCGGGGAGCTGTTTTTT. This gives the protein CASSTPGARGSGELFF.

The rearrangement uses TRBV28 and TRBJ2-1, with 7 bases aligning to TRBD1. The germline CDR1 and CDR2 sequences are MDHEN and SYDVKM. J lost 6 bases, V lost 1 base, and 18 bases had no gene match. The CDR3 is 19 amino acids. CDR3 region: CASSLLGTAYSGVPNEQFF. The CDR3 DNA sequence: TGTGCCAGCAGTTTATTGGGGACAGCGTACTCAGGGGTCCCCAATGAGCAGTTCTTC.

The chain employs TRBV27 and TRBJ2-7; D uncertain. Germline V gene sequence: CDR1 MNHEY, CDR2 SMNVEV (reference sequence). This CDR3 spans 14 amino acids. The V end lost 6 bases, the J end lost 6 bases, and 18 bases lay between the germline ends. The CDR3 bases are TGTGCCAGCAGGTCCGTCAACGGTCGGAGCGAGCAGTACTTC. Its translation: CASRSVNGRSEQYF.

This chain joins TRBV7-9 and TRBJ2-1; D might be TRBD1 (6 bases). This CDR3 has 15 residues. V was trimmed by 1 base and J by 7 bases, leaving 14 bases between them. Germline CDR1 and CDR2: SEHNR and FQNEAQ (reference sequence). The CDR3: CASSLDRPGANEQFF. CDR3 bases: TGTGCCAGCAGCTTAGATCGCCCAGGGGCAAATGAGCAGTTCTTC.

Comment on this clone: A junction end diverges from the germline sequence, so it may reflect a read error. V gene TRBV3-1 (or the pseudogene TRBV3-2) combines with J gene TRBJ1-2; tentative D call: TRBD1 (5 bases). Germline assignment: CDR1 LGHDT and CDR2 YNNKEL (reference sequence). This CDR3 has 14 residues. CDR3 amino acids: CASSQTDLGYSYTF. CDR3 coding DNA: TGTGCCAGCAGCCAGACAGATTTGGGCTATAGCTACACCTTC.

V is TRBV27 and J is TRBJ1-1; D remains unclear. In germline, CDR1 is MNHEY, CDR2 SMNVEV (reference sequence). V dropped 5 bases and J dropped 1 base, with 17 bases sitting between them. The CDR3 covers 16 residues. The CDR3 DNA reads TGTGCCAGCAGTCCTATGCAGGTTCGGGGGAACACTGAAGCTTTCTTT. This sequence encodes CASSPMQVRGNTEAFF.

This clone appeared a single time. The V call is TRBV30, the J call TRBJ2-5, with 9 nucleotides matching TRBD1. V was clipped by 2 bases and J by 2 bases; unmatched bases: 6. The CDR3 is 15 amino acids. CDR1 and CDR2 (germline): GTSNPN, SVGIG (reference sequence). CDR3 sequence: CAWSRIDRGQETQYF. CDR3 nucleotide sequence: TGTGCCTGGAGTCGAATCGACAGGGGGCAAGAGACCCAGTACTTC.